What follows describes a single T cell receptor beta chain. The germline V gene encodes CDR1 MGHDK and CDR2 SYGVNS. The CDR3 covers 14 residues. V was pared by 4 bases and J by 4 bases, with 6 bases of the junction left unmatched. Clones were read by immunoSEQ multiplex PCR, and TCRdb kept only the in-frame ones, dropping some. The sample comprises around 450,000 clones, roughly nine tenths of which are singletons, and roughly 1.9% rests with the top ten. The entry originates in a study of blood T cell repertoires in COVID-19. The sample taken for sequencing was PBMCs or T cells enriched from blood (not recorded which). This clonotype was sampled from a young woman with acute COVID-19. The chain carries TRBV25-1 and TRBJ1-1; TRBD1 aligns across 7 bases. CDR3 nucleotide sequence: TGTGCCAGCAGTGTGACAGGGTTGGGCACTGAAGCTTTCTTT. Encoded protein: CASSVTGLGTEAFF.